These T cell receptor beta chains were read from a single sample in a study of T cell repertoires in cytomegalovirus infection. These TCRs' antigens remain unknown. TCRdb fed the reads into MiXCR, producing one record per CDR3 protein. The sample yields hundreds of thousands of distinct CDR3 sequences, 30% to 40% seen once. The sequencing used cultured CD8+ T cells from PBMCs, collected from culture after CMV antigen stimulation. All receptors derive from a human donor in good health (CMV status not recorded). Some clones in this sample may be carry-over from other donors' samples. Each CDR3 is given with its conserved first and last residue. The order of the fields is J gene, clone size, D gene, V gene, CDR3 DNA, CDR3 protein. The D gene is left open where the match is weak. For some rows the clone size is stated as once, few or many, or as a class when expanded; others skip it.

j_call: TRBJ2-3
clone_size: many
d_call: NA
v_call: TRBV7-9
cdr3_nt: TGTGCCAGCAGATTCCGGGGCACAGATACGCAGTATTTT
cdr3_aa: CASRFRGTDTQYF

j_call: TRBJ2-1
clone_size: NA
d_call: TRBD1
v_call: TRBV10-2
cdr3_nt: TGCGCCAGCAGTGAGTCGGTGATAGGGACAGGGGATTCCCATGAGCAGTTCTTC
cdr3_aa: CASSESVIGTGDSHEQFF

j_call: TRBJ2-3
clone_size: NA
d_call: TRBD2
v_call: TRBV6-2/TRBV6-3
cdr3_nt: TGTGCCAGCAGTTACGGACTAGCGGGGGGGCTCACAGATACGCAGTATTTT
cdr3_aa: CASSYGLAGGLTDTQYF

j_call: TRBJ2-6
clone_size: few
d_call: TRBD1
v_call: TRBV27
cdr3_nt: TGTGCCAGCAGAGAGTCTTCCGGGACAGGGCCTCCCCCTGGGGCCAACGTCCTGACTTTC
cdr3_aa: CASRESSGTGPPPGANVLTF

j_call: TRBJ2-2
clone_size: few
d_call: NA
v_call: TRBV6-1
cdr3_nt: TGTGCCAGCGGCCCCTCTACGAACACCGGGGAGCTGTTTTTT
cdr3_aa: CASGPSTNTGELFF

j_call: TRBJ2-3
clone_size: few
d_call: TRBD2
v_call: TRBV6-2/TRBV6-3
cdr3_nt: TGTGCCAGCAGTTACTCTAGCGGGTGGAGAGGTACTAGCACAGATACGCAGTATTTT
cdr3_aa: CASSYSSGWRGTSTDTQYF

j_call: TRBJ2-1
clone_size: many
d_call: NA
v_call: TRBV27
cdr3_nt: TGTGCCAGCACCTTTAGGGGGGCCGTTGTCTATGAGCAGTTCTTC
cdr3_aa: CASTFRGAVVYEQFF

j_call: TRBJ2-5
clone_size: few
d_call: TRBD2
v_call: TRBV7-9
cdr3_nt: TGTGCCAGCAGCCCGGCCCTAGCGGGGGGACAGTACCAAGAGACCCAGTACTTC
cdr3_aa: CASSPALAGGQYQETQYF

j_call: TRBJ2-3
clone_size: NA
d_call: NA
v_call: TRBV5-1
cdr3_nt: TGCGCCAGCAGCCTCCCGGGTGACCGGCGCACAGATACGCAGTATTTT
cdr3_aa: CASSLPGDRRTDTQYF

j_call: TRBJ2-5
clone_size: many
d_call: NA
v_call: TRBV7-9
cdr3_nt: TGTGCCAGCAGCGGTGTAGGGGGTGGAGAGACCCAGTACTTC
cdr3_aa: CASSGVGGGETQYF

j_call: TRBJ2-1
clone_size: NA
d_call: NA
v_call: TRBV4-1
cdr3_nt: TGCGCCAGCAGCCAACTTGGCGGGGCCTCCAATGAGCAGTTCTTC
cdr3_aa: CASSQLGGASNEQFF

j_call: TRBJ1-2
clone_size: few
d_call: NA
v_call: TRBV7-9
cdr3_nt: TGTGCCAGCAGCACACCCCACGTTTCCTATGGCTACACCTTC
cdr3_aa: CASSTPHVSYGYTF

j_call: TRBJ2-5
clone_size: few
d_call: NA
v_call: TRBV27
cdr3_nt: TGTGCCAGCAGTTTCGGACCAGATCGGTACCAAGAGACCCAGTACTTC
cdr3_aa: CASSFGPDRYQETQYF

j_call: TRBJ2-1
clone_size: many
d_call: NA
v_call: TRBV6-1
cdr3_nt: TGTGCCAGCAGAACCATGGGTACTAGCTCCTACAATGAGCAGTTCTTC
cdr3_aa: CASRTMGTSSYNEQFF

j_call: TRBJ2-7
clone_size: few
d_call: NA
v_call: TRBV19
cdr3_nt: TGTGCCAGTAGTATGGGGCGGGAGCAGTACTTC
cdr3_aa: CASSMGREQYF

j_call: TRBJ2-3
clone_size: NA
d_call: TRBD1
v_call: TRBV12-3/TRBV12-4
cdr3_nt: TGTGCCAGCGAAAGGGGGCCTTTTGGAGATACGCAGTATTTT
cdr3_aa: CASERGPFGDTQYF

j_call: TRBJ1-2
clone_size: NA
d_call: NA
v_call: TRBV2
cdr3_nt: TGTGCCAGCTTCGGGGAGGAACGATCGAACTATGGCTACACCTTC
cdr3_aa: CASFGEERSNYGYTF

j_call: TRBJ2-3
clone_size: few
d_call: TRBD1
v_call: TRBV25-1
cdr3_nt: TGTGCCAGCAGTTTCCGGGACAGGGGAATGGATACGCAGTATTTT
cdr3_aa: CASSFRDRGMDTQYF

j_call: TRBJ1-6
clone_size: many
d_call: NA
v_call: TRBV28
cdr3_nt: TGTGCCAGCAGTTTGTCGGGACTGCGTAATTCACCCCTCCACTTT
cdr3_aa: CASSLSGLRNSPLHF

j_call: TRBJ2-1
clone_size: NA
d_call: NA
v_call: TRBV7-6
cdr3_nt: TGTGCCAGCGGCGGTCTTAGCGACCTGGGACGATACAATGAGCAGTTCTTC
cdr3_aa: CASGGLSDLGRYNEQFF

j_call: TRBJ1-2
clone_size: NA
d_call: TRBD1
v_call: TRBV6-1
cdr3_nt: TGTGCCTGCCCGGGACAGACTAACTATGGCTACACCTTC
cdr3_aa: CACPGQTNYGYTF

j_call: TRBJ1-1
clone_size: few
d_call: NA
v_call: TRBV27
cdr3_nt: TGTGCCAGCAGTGTTGGAACGGCCCTTAGCACTGAAGCTTTCTTT
cdr3_aa: CASSVGTALSTEAFF

j_call: TRBJ2-5
clone_size: NA
d_call: NA
v_call: TRBV18
cdr3_nt: TGTGCCAGCTCACCATTAGGTCAAGAGACCCAGTACTTC
cdr3_aa: CASSPLGQETQYF

j_call: TRBJ1-1
clone_size: NA
d_call: NA
v_call: TRBV7-6
cdr3_nt: TGTGCCAGCAGCCTACCGGGGATGAGGAACACTGAAGCTTTCTTT
cdr3_aa: CASSLPGMRNTEAFF

j_call: TRBJ2-5
clone_size: NA
d_call: NA
v_call: TRBV7-2
cdr3_nt: TGTGCCAGCAGCCCTAGTATCCCGGAGACCCAGTACTTC
cdr3_aa: CASSPSIPETQYF

j_call: TRBJ2-7
clone_size: NA
d_call: NA
v_call: TRBV7-6
cdr3_nt: TGTGCCAGCAGCCGGAGTTTGGGGGACGAGCAGTACTTC
cdr3_aa: CASSRSLGDEQYF

j_call: TRBJ1-6
clone_size: few
d_call: NA
v_call: TRBV7-2
cdr3_nt: TGTGCCAGCAGCCCGAAATGGGGGAGCTCCTATAATTCACCCCTCCACTTT
cdr3_aa: CASSPKWGSSYNSPLHF

j_call: TRBJ2-1
clone_size: many
d_call: TRBD2
v_call: TRBV7-8
cdr3_nt: TGTGCCAGCAGCCCACGACGGGGGGGAGAGAATGAGCAGTTCTTC
cdr3_aa: CASSPRRGGENEQFF

j_call: TRBJ1-2
clone_size: NA
d_call: NA
v_call: TRBV7-6
cdr3_nt: TGTGCCAGCAGCTTCCCGGTCCAGGGGTCGGGCAACTATGGCTACACCTTC
cdr3_aa: CASSFPVQGSGNYGYTF

j_call: TRBJ2-7
clone_size: few
d_call: NA
v_call: TRBV10-3
cdr3_nt: TGTGCCATCAGTGATTGGGAGGGAGCGGACAGGGCCGACGAGCAGTACTTC
cdr3_aa: CAISDWEGADRADEQYF

j_call: TRBJ2-5
clone_size: NA
d_call: TRBD2
v_call: TRBV9
cdr3_nt: TGTGCCAGCAGCCCCGGGACTAGCGGGGGGCCAATCCAAGAGACCCAGTACTTC
cdr3_aa: CASSPGTSGGPIQETQYF

j_call: TRBJ2-2
clone_size: NA
d_call: TRBD2
v_call: TRBV2
cdr3_nt: TGTGCCATGGGACTAGCGGCGACCGGGGAGCTGTTTTTT
cdr3_aa: CAMGLAATGELFF

j_call: TRBJ2-3
clone_size: NA
d_call: NA
v_call: TRBV15
cdr3_nt: TGTGCCACCAGCAGAGATGGGGCAGATACGCAGTATTTT
cdr3_aa: CATSRDGADTQYF

j_call: TRBJ1-2
clone_size: NA
d_call: NA
v_call: TRBV5-4
cdr3_nt: TGTGCCAGCAGCTTGGGCCACGGGGGCCCCCTCTATGGCTACACCTTC
cdr3_aa: CASSLGHGGPLYGYTF

j_call: TRBJ2-2
clone_size: many
d_call: NA
v_call: TRBV7-7
cdr3_nt: TGTGCTAGCAGCTTAGGTGACATAACCACCGGGGAGCTGTTTTTT
cdr3_aa: CASSLGDITTGELFF